This T cell receptor (beta chain) was documented in a study of T cells in Graves' hyperthyroidism and ophthalmopathy. About the research overall: Any treatment followed the collection of peripheral blood at initial diagnosis.

Each diagnosis was grounded in clinical symptoms, serum thyroxine and TRAb, thyroid ultrasound, and orbital computed tomography. CDR3 length: 14 residues. After removal of 5 bases from V and 10 bases from J, the junction contained 10 bases not matched to a gene. The V gene's germline CDR1 is KGHSH and CDR2 LQKENI. This clonotype was found a few times. The antigen remains unidentified. This may come from a read error, since a much larger clone is one base off. Amplification of TCR beta CDR3 regions used RNA as the template. HTBI primers were employed in a first-round RT-PCR of the TCR CDR3. TCRdb called the multiplex PCR reads again in MiXCR, with one record for every CDR3 protein. The sample has around 620,000 distinct CDR3 sequences, about a sixth seen once; the top ten hold 3.8%. Overall study results and limits: Among thyroid clonotypes expanded above 0.001, most also appeared in blood. Through a model of 13 V-J features, ophthalmopathy was separated from stable hyperthyroidism.

Sequencing was performed on blood. The sequence came from a young woman with Graves' hyperthyroidism. The J gene is TRBJ2-1, the V gene TRBV18; TRBD1 aligns across 8 bases. The CDR3 region has the DNA TGTGCCAGCTCATCGGACAGGGTAAATTACGAGCAGTTCTTC. It encodes CASSSDRVNYEQFF.